The TCR beta chain described here comes from a study of shared clonotypes between healthy human individuals. This was a deep-level run. In the authors' workflow: Filtering was not the same, since immunoSEQ gave junction-only sequences without quality scores. TCRdb's table, derived via immunoSEQ multiplex PCR, lists solely in-frame clones and lacks some. D and trimming were read from the DNA, whereas the V and J calls and clone size are those reported in that table. The table shows 2 million to 2.5 million clones, with roughly 94% occurring only once. On this clone: The same CDR3 is also encoded by other DNA sequences in this sample.

Trimming cost V 5 bases and J 0 bases, with 11 bases left between them. The V gene's germline CDR1 is SEHNR and CDR2 FQNEAQ (reference sequence). This CDR3 has 14 amino acids. The sequence was collected from a man between 18 and 35 years old in good health. The chain uses TRBV7-9 and TRBJ2-7; D gene unclear. Material for sequencing was naive CD4+ T cells sorted from blood. Indicated subset: CD45RA+ positively selected. CDR3 sequence (DNA): TGTGCCAGCAGCAGCCGGGCCGGCTCCTACGAGCAGTACTTC. The encoded protein is CASSSRAGSYEQYF.